One T cell receptor (beta chain) is described in this entry. The antigen is undetermined. These data originate in a study of T-cell memory formation after mild COVID-19. Study as a whole: TCR clusters showed largely donor specificity. Study-wide findings and caveats: The appearance of some responding clones in pre-infection memory suggested that cross-reactive memory joined.

The CDR3 covers 19 residues. The trim removed 0 bases at V and 2 bases at J, leaving 11 bases unmatched. CDR1 SGHVS and CDR2 FQNEAQ come from the germline V gene. TCRdb redid the calling of the 5' RACE reads with MiXCR, one entry per CDR3 protein. The table lists around 410,000 distinct CDR3 sequences, under 25% of them singletons, with over 10% in the top ten. The TCR sequence derives from an adult woman who had mild COVID-19 (a few samples of this study predate the infection). Cell type and time point are not known. The sequencing sample was made of PBMCs or a T cell subset sorted from them (not recorded which). The chain uses TRBV7-8 and TRBJ2-2, with 8 bases fitting TRBD2. The CDR3 region is CASSLARLAGKPNTGELFF. As DNA, the CDR3 is TGTGCCAGCAGCTTAGCGAGGCTAGCGGGTAAACCAAACACCGGGGAGCTGTTTTTT.